The 11 T cell receptor beta chains presented below share a single source sample, sequenced in a study of T-cell reconstitution after alpha-beta-depleted transplantation in children. The authors prepared the TCRbeta library with unique molecular identifiers. TCRdb redid the calling of the PCR reads with MiXCR, one entry per CDR3 protein. The sample shows a few hundred thousand distinct CDR3 sequences, 10% of them seen only once. This material consisted of PBMCs from the stem cell graft donor, taken from the stem cell graft. Receptor source: a human donor who donated a stem cell graft to a child with acute lymphoblastic leukemia.

The J gene is TRBJ2-7, the V gene TRBV30; TRBD1 agrees at 8 bases. With 1 base clipped from V and 3 bases from J, the junction kept 2 bases outside the gene matches. This CDR3 region has 13 residues. Germline CDR1 is GTSNPN and CDR2 is SVGIG (reference sequence). This chain's CDR3 is CAWSAGQVYEQYF. CDR3 DNA: TGTGCCTGGAGTGCGGGACAGGTCTACGAGCAGTACTTC.

This chain connects TRBV3-1 to TRBJ1-2, with 10 nucleotides matching TRBD1. Germline CDR1 LGHDT, CDR2 YNNKEL (reference sequence). This CDR3 has 15 amino acids. The ends lost 5 bases at V and 8 bases at J; junction bases unmatched: 11. The DNA for the CDR3 is TGTGCCAGCAGCATAGCCGGGACAGGGGTTGGCGGCTACACCTTC. It encodes CASSIAGTGVGGYTF.

CDR3 protein: CASSSLAGNDNEQFF. CDR3 nucleotide sequence: TGTGCCAGCAGCTCACTAGCGGGGAACGACAATGAGCAGTTCTTC. V gene TRBV6-5 combines with J gene TRBJ2-1; 10 nucleotides line up with TRBD2. In germline, CDR1 is MNHEY, CDR2 SVGAGI. The V segment lost 6 bases and the J segment 5 bases; nucleotides outside the gene matches: 7. The CDR3 runs to 15 residues.

Comments on this clonotype: With a much larger clone just one base away, this may be a read error. The chain carries TRBV5-1 and TRBJ2-1, with 12 bases matching TRBD2. CDR3 length: 14 amino acids. Germline loops: CDR1 SGHRS, CDR2 YFSETQ. This chain's CDR3 is CAGSWTSGNNEQFF. CDR3 sequence (DNA): TGCGCCGGCAGTTGGACTAGCGGGAACAATGAGCAGTTCTTC.

This clonotype turned up a few times. The V call is TRBV27, the J call TRBJ2-2; 7 bases line up with TRBD1. The CDR3 is 14 residues long. Germline loops: CDR1 MNHEY, CDR2 SMNVEV (reference sequence). The trim removed 7 bases at V and 5 bases at J, leaving 7 bases unmatched. DNA of the CDR3: TGTGCCAGCACGAGGGACAGCACTACCGGGGAGCTGTTTTTT. This translates into CASTRDSTTGELFF.

This clonotype was recorded only once. The missing conserved phenylalanine or tryptophan at the end of this CDR3 makes a read error likely. This chain uses TRBV4-1 with TRBJ2-1; possible D gene TRBD2, 6 bases. CDR1 and CDR2 (germline): MGHRA, YSYEKL. Trimming took 7 bases from V and 0 from J, leaving 13 bases between them. The CDR3 contains 15 residues. This chain's CDR3 is CASTSGVISYNEQFI. The CDR3 coding sequence is TGCGCCAGCACCTCGGGAGTAATCTCCTACAATGAGCAGTTCATC.

The table lists this clonotype with a few counts. This chain links TRBV24-1 with TRBJ1-1, with 9 nucleotides matching TRBD1. The length of the CDR3 is 12 residues. The junction had 2 bases not matched to a gene; V was cut back by 9 bases and J by 4 bases. Per the germline V gene, CDR1 is KGHDR and CDR2 is SFDVKD. CDR3 sequence: CATSDRGTEAFF. CDR3 sequence (DNA): TGTGCCACCTCGGACAGGGGCACTGAAGCTTTCTTT.

The rearrangement links TRBV29-1 to TRBJ2-1, with 11 bases matching TRBD2. The ends lost 7 bases at V and 5 bases at J; junction bases unmatched: 7. CDR1 and CDR2 (germline): SQVTM, ANQGSEA. This CDR3 spans 14 amino acids. CDR3 sequence (DNA): TGCAGCGCACTCGGGACTAGCGGAGACAATGAGCAGTTCTTC. Translated: CSALGTSGDNEQFF.

The V gene is TRBV15, the J gene TRBJ2-5, with D perhaps TRBD2 (6 bases). The germline V gene has CDR1 LNHNV and CDR2 YYDKDF (reference sequence). This CDR3 comprises 15 residues. V lost 3 bases, J lost 1 base, and 12 bases lay in between. CDR3 in amino acids: CATSSGTGAQETQYF. Written as DNA, the CDR3 is TGTGCCACCAGCAGCGGGACGGGAGCCCAAGAGACCCAGTACTTC.

The CDR3 DNA sequence: TGTGCCAGCAGCTTAATCCTAGCGGGAGAGGGGAGAGAGACCCAGTACTTC. This gives the protein CASSLILAGEGRETQYF. This sequence joins TRBV7-9 and TRBJ2-5; 10 bases are a match to TRBD2. From germline, CDR1 is SEHNR and CDR2 FQNEAQ (reference sequence). J was trimmed by 4 bases and V by 2 bases; bases with no gene match: 10. The CDR3 is 17 amino acids.

V is TRBV6-1 and J is TRBJ2-1, with TRBD2 matching over 11 bases. This CDR3 has 15 residues. Losses at the gene ends were 6 bases for V and 7 bases for J; bases not matched to a gene: 8. CDR1 and CDR2 from the germline V gene are MNHNS and SASEGT. The CDR3 nucleotides read TGTGCCAGCAGACTTAGCGGGAGGGCCGGTAATGAGCAGTTCTTC. As protein: CASRLSGRAGNEQFF.